This entry concerns a single T cell receptor beta chain. This sample is drawn from a study of blood T cell repertoires in COVID-19. Whole-study context: Nucleic acid was either cDNA or gDNA, and it came from T cells, B-cell-depleted T cells, or PBMCs.

Libraries were prepared by immunoSEQ multiplex PCR; TCRdb keeps only in-frame clonotypes and omits some of them. The table records about 150,000 clones, roughly nine tenths of them present only once. This CDR3 spans 15 amino acids. CDR1 is SGHDN, CDR2 FVKESK, per germline. The V segment lost 5 bases and the J segment 0 bases; nucleotides outside the gene matches: 4. The chain uses TRBV14 and TRBJ1-2; 9 bases are shared with TRBD1. This clonotype was sampled from a human donor in a cohort sampled during active COVID-19. The sample was peripheral blood. This CDR3 is CASSVRQGANYGYTF. The CDR3 DNA sequence: TGTGCCAGCAGCGTCCGACAGGGGGCTAACTATGGCTACACCTTC.